The source of this T cell receptor beta chain is a study of blood T cell repertoires in COVID-19. TCRdb's table, derived via immunoSEQ multiplex PCR, lists solely in-frame clones and lacks some. The sample lists around 160,000 clones; roughly 90% were seen once. The specimen sequenced was peripheral blood. The TCR was taken from a man in his sixties with acute or convalescent COVID-19.

The CDR3 DNA reads TGTGCCAGTAGTATCGGACAGAGAGCTTACACCGGGGAGCTGTTTTTT. Encoded protein: CASSIGQRAYTGELFF. This chain connects TRBV19 to TRBJ2-2; D is perhaps TRBD1 (6 bases). The V end lost 3 bases, the J end lost 3 bases, and 14 bases lay between the germline ends. This CDR3 has 16 residues. Germline CDR1 reads LNHDA; CDR2 reads SQIVND (reference sequence).